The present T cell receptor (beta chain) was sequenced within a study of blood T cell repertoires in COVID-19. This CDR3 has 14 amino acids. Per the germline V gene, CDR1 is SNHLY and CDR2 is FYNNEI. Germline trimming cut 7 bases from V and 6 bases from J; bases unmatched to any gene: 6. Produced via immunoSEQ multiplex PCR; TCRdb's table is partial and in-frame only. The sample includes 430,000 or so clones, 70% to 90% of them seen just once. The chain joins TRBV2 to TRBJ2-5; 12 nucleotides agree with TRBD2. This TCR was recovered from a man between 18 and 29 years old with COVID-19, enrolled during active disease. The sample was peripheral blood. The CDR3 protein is CASTLAGGPKTQYF. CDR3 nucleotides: TGTGCCAGCACCCTAGCGGGGGGGCCCAAGACCCAGTACTTC.